This T cell receptor beta chain was recovered during a study of technical replicates of blood from four donors. This table comes from immunoSEQ multiplex PCR, and its TCRdb copy is limited to in-frame clones, with some not included. The sample shows tens of thousands of clones, about 90% of them seen only once. The sample comprised T cells isolated from PBMCs. This TCR was recovered from a human donor in good health.

The CDR3: CASSAEQGTEAFF. The CDR3, as DNA: TGTGCCAGCAGTGCCGAACAGGGCACTGAAGCTTTCTTT. The chain couples TRBV6-4 to TRBJ1-1, with TRBD1 as a possible D gene (6 bases). CDR1 is MRHNA and CDR2 is SNTAGT in the germline V gene. The germline V and J ends were trimmed by 4 bases and 4 bases, with 10 bases remaining between them. This CDR3 spans 13 amino acids.